This T cell receptor beta chain appears in the sequencing data of a study of T cell responses to AZD1222 COVID-19 vaccine (dated by TCRdb to 2020 to 2023). Background for the entire study: TCR sequencing covered approximately 230 trial participants: about 210 given two doses of AZD1222 and about 26 given two doses of MenACWY control vaccine. Trial participants were enrolled by age into subgroups of 18-55, 56-69 and 70-plus years, and approximately 150, 30 and 60 TCR-sequenced participants, respectively, were included in these subgroups. The study at large found these results: Only five to seven AZD1222 recipients were SARS-CoV-2 seropositive at baseline, limiting conclusions about previously exposed vaccinees. Most participants were white British and females outnumbered males, and the authors suggested that clonal diversity may have been underestimated. Because no samples from the day 14 peak response were available, repertoires could be characterized only after the peak T cell response. Reportedly, close to half of the unique spike-specific TCRs recognized epitopes lying outside the regions that are mutated in the B.1.351 and B.1.1.7 variants. Vaccine-associated CD4 TCRs spanned the whole spike protein, with dominant responses in regions 160-218 and 743-854. In the small 56-69-year group, the increase in depth fell short of significance, most likely because of low power. After two AZD1222 doses, both the breadth and the depth of spike-specific TCRs were significantly higher than at day 0 and than in MenACWY recipients.

From a lookup of the germline V gene (reference sequence), CDR1 and CDR2 are SEHNR and FQNEAQ. The CDR3 has 13 amino acids, counting the end cysteine and phenylalanine. The retained sequence is limited to the CDR3, 39 bases, with the frame set at the first base. Trimming at the junction amounts to 5 bases on V and 4 bases on J, and the germline ends lie 11 bases apart. The sample's time point, from its label and the paper: about 28 days (+/-7) after the second vaccine dose. Because spike-specific TCR depth and breadth did not differ between the two schedules, AZD1222 recipients who got a second dose at roughly 4 weeks were pooled with those who got a second dose at roughly 12 weeks. Vaccinee samples came from UK trials COV001 and COV002, including a single-blind randomized controlled phase 2/3 trial of AZD1222 (ChAdOx1 nCoV-19) in healthy adults. For TCRbeta chain sequencing, PBMC samples from trial participants were taken at day 0 and at day 28 after the second dose.

The CDR3 regions of human TCRbeta chains were analyzed by immunosequencing. The study's processing was this. Repertoire TCRs were checked for matches against a reference library of SARS-CoV-2-specific TCRs that had been generated using the MIRA antigen-specificity platform. Breadth meant the fraction of unique TCRs that were SARS-CoV-2-associated, whereas depth meant the fraction of total T cells that were SARS-CoV-2-associated. Using the MIRA data, each spike-specific TCR was mapped to the spike region that the TCR reacts to and placed in a CD4 or CD8 class. Log10-transformed breadth and depth values were compared by one-way ANOVA with Sidak's multiple comparisons tests. TCRdb re-hosts the immuneACCESS table, in-frame sequences only. Its copies lack some clones; in the studies checked, an unresolved V gene accounts for under half of them, and the cause for the rest is not known. Clone size and V and J calls were adopted from that table, with D and trimming inferred from the DNA. The sample includes some 150,000 clones, with roughly 86% observed a single time. 5% to 6% of the sample belongs to the ten largest clones.

Comment on this clone: Its antigen specificity is not known. Qualities for individual bases were not recorded, and no much larger clone is one base off.

The input for sequencing was peripheral blood, taken 28 days after the second AZD1222 dose. The sequence was collected from an adult who received the AZD1222 COVID-19 vaccine. The sequence links TRBV7-9 to TRBJ1-2; no D gene can be assigned with confidence. Here the CDR3 is given as CASSDDGIYGYTF. The sequenced DNA is TGTGCCAGCAGCGACGACGGCATCTATGGCTACACCTTC.